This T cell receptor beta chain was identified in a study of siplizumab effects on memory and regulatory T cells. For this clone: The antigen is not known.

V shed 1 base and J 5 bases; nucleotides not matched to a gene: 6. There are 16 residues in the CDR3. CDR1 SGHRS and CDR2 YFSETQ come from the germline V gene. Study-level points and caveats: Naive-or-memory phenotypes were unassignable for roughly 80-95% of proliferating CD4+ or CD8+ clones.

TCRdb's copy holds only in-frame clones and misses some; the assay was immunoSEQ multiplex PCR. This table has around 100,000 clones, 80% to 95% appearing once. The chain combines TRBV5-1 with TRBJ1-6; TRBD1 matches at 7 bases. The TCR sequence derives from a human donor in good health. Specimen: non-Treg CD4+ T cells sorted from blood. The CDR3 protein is CASSLREQGNNSPLHF. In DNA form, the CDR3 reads TGCGCCAGCAGCTTGAGGGAACAGGGGAATAATTCACCCCTCCACTTT.